Listed below are T cell receptor beta chains from one sample, sequenced in a study of CD8 T cells in ankylosing spondylitis. TCRdb re-called the 5' RACE reads with MiXCR, one entry per CDR3 protein. The sample shows around 300,000 distinct CDR3 sequences, around 15% of them seen only once. Material: blood, either unsorted or a sorted T cell fraction (not recorded which). These receptors were collected from a male donor with ankylosing spondylitis or in good health (not recorded which). CDR3s include the opening cysteine and the closing phenylalanine or tryptophan. A D gene is named only where the DNA matches it firmly. Part of the rows lack a size; the others show once, few, many or a class for expanded clones.

-	14	TRBV18	TRBJ1-4	few	TGTGCCAGCTCACACGGGACTGAGAATGAAAAACTGTTTTTT	CASSHGTENEKLFF
TRBD1	19	TRBV6-4	TRBJ2-3	-	TGTGCCAGCAGTACCGATCGGGACAGGGTAAAATCTAGCACAGATACGCAGTATTTT	CASSTDRDRVKSSTDTQYF
-	14	TRBV7-9	TRBJ2-7	once	TGTGCCAGCAGCTCGAACGCGAACTCCTACGAGCAGTACTTC	CASSSNANSYEQYF
TRBD2	17	TRBV3-1	TRBJ2-2	many	TGTGCCAGCAGCCGCACCCCCCGGCGGGAGGGCCATGGGGAGCTGTTTTTT	CASSRTPRREGHGELFF
-	14	TRBV3-1	TRBJ2-5	few	TGTGCCAGCAGCCCTGTCAGGGGACAAGAGACCCAGTACTTC	CASSPVRGQETQYF
TRBD1	14	TRBV12-3/TRBV12-4	TRBJ1-1	-	TGTGCCACCGGCCCGGGACAGGGGCTCACTGAAGCTTTCTTT	CATGPGQGLTEAFF
TRBD2	16	TRBV5-6	TRBJ2-2	-	TGTGCCAGCAGCCCCCGATGGAGCGGGGGGACCGGGGAGCTGTTTTTT	CASSPRWSGGTGELFF
TRBD2	15	TRBV18	TRBJ2-1	few	TGTGCCAGCTCACCACCGGGACTAGCGGGAGGAGAGCAGTTCTTC	CASSPPGLAGGEQFF
-	13	TRBV20-1	TRBJ2-1	few	TGCAGTGCTAGGGAAGAGGCCGACAATGAGCAGTTCTTC	CSAREEADNEQFF
-	14	TRBV5-1	TRBJ1-4	few	TGCGCCAGCAGCGTAGCCGCAACTAATGAAAAACTGTTTTTT	CASSVAATNEKLFF
-	14	TRBV3-1	TRBJ2-7	few	TGTGCCAGCAGCCGCCGGGCTAAAGGCTACGAGCAGTACTTC	CASSRRAKGYEQYF
-	13	TRBV12-3/TRBV12-4	TRBJ2-7	many	TGTGCCAGCAGATCTCAGGGATTCTACGAGCAGTACTTC	CASRSQGFYEQYF
TRBD1	15	TRBV12-3/TRBV12-4	TRBJ2-7	-	TGTGCCAGCAGGGTCGGGACAGGCTTTTCCTACGAGCAGTACTTC	CASRVGTGFSYEQYF
TRBD1	13	TRBV10-3	TRBJ2-7	few	TGTGCCACCCGGACAGGGCTCAGGGACGGGCAGTACTTC	CATRTGLRDGQYF
TRBD2	14	TRBV7-9	TRBJ2-5	once	TGTGCCAGCAGCTTTCTAGCGGAACAAGAGACCCAGTACTTC	CASSFLAEQETQYF
-	13	TRBV10-3	TRBJ1-5	few	TGTGCCATCAGGGCCGACACGGCTCAGCCCCAGCATTTT	CAIRADTAQPQHF
-	13	TRBV7-2	TRBJ1-2	few	TGTGCCAGCAGCTTAGGACCGGCCTATGGCTACACCTTC	CASSLGPAYGYTF
TRBD2	16	TRBV4-1	TRBJ2-2	few	TGCGCCAGCAGCCAAGCCCCGACTAGCGTAGTCGGGGAGCTGTTTTTT	CASSQAPTSVVGELFF
-	13	TRBV6-1	TRBJ2-5	-	TGTGCCAGCACTACAGGGACGAGGGAGACCCAGTACTTC	CASTTGTRETQYF
-	14	TRBV20-1	TRBJ1-6	few	TGCAGTGCTACTGTGGGGGTTTCGAATTCACCCCTCCACTTT	CSATVGVSNSPLHF
-	13	TRBV10-3	TRBJ1-1	-	TGTGCCATCAAAGAACAGTTGAACACTGAAGCTTTCTTT	CAIKEQLNTEAFF
-	16	TRBV5-6	TRBJ1-1	few	TGTGCCAGCAGCTTGGGCCCGGGATCAACGAACACTGAAGCTTTCTTT	CASSLGPGSTNTEAFF
-	15	TRBV2	TRBJ2-3	few	TGTGCCAGCAGTGAACGTAGCGGTTGGGTAGATACGCAGTATTTT	CASSERSGWVDTQYF
-	12	TRBV7-9	TRBJ2-2	-	TGTGCCAGCAGCTTTCATGGCGGGGAGCTGTTTTTT	CASSFHGGELFF
-	18	TRBV12-3/TRBV12-4	TRBJ2-1	few	TGTGCCAGCAGTCACCGTGACAGCGGAGGGCTTGGCTACAATGAGCAGTTCTTC	CASSHRDSGGLGYNEQFF
TRBD1	16	TRBV10-3	TRBJ1-5	few	TGTGCCATCAGTGAGACCGGACAGGGCGGCAATCAGCCCCAGCATTTT	CAISETGQGGNQPQHF
TRBD2	15	TRBV20-1	TRBJ2-3	few	TGCAGTGCTAGAGGGACTAGCTGGGGCCCCGATACGCAGTATTTT	CSARGTSWGPDTQYF
TRBD1	14	TRBV5-1	TRBJ2-1	many	TGCGCCAGCGCCGAGGGACAGCAATACAATGAGCAGTTCTTC	CASAEGQQYNEQFF
-	13	TRBV20-1	TRBJ2-5	-	TGCAGTGCTACTGACAACCCAGGAGAGACCCAGTACTTC	CSATDNPGETQYF
-	17	TRBV15	TRBJ2-2	-	TGTGCCACCAGCAGAGTAGCAGCCCTCTCGAACACCGGGGAGCTGTTTTTT	CATSRVAALSNTGELFF
-	12	TRBV20-1	TRBJ2-7	-	TGCAGTGCTACCGGACAGCTGTACGAGCAGTACTTC	CSATGQLYEQYF
-	16	TRBV3-1	TRBJ2-2	many	TGTGCCAGCAGGCCCGCGAGGGCCGTGAACACCGGGGAGCTGTTTTTT	CASRPARAVNTGELFF
-	13	TRBV7-9	TRBJ1-2	few	TGTGCCAGCAATGACCTTTCGGGCACTGGCTACACCTTC	CASNDLSGTGYTF
-	16	TRBV20-1	TRBJ2-3	many	TGCAGTGCTAGAGATGACAGACTACCTTACACAGATACGCAGTATTTT	CSARDDRLPYTDTQYF
TRBD2	17	TRBV4-1	TRBJ2-2	few	TGCGCCAGCAGCCAAATTCGACTAGCGTTGGGTTCCGGGGAGCTGTTTTTT	CASSQIRLALGSGELFF
TRBD2	15	TRBV20-1	TRBJ2-3	few	TGCAGTGCTAGTCCCGGGACTAGCGGGCAAGATACGCAGTATTTT	CSASPGTSGQDTQYF
-	13	TRBV12-3/TRBV12-4	TRBJ1-2	-	TGTGCCATCACCGGGGGGGGAGACTATGGCTACACCTTC	CAITGGGDYGYTF
-	15	TRBV5-1	TRBJ2-7	-	TGCGCCAGCAGCCCCAGGGAAGGTGTGGGCTACGAGCAGTACTTC	CASSPREGVGYEQYF
TRBD1	14	TRBV9	TRBJ1-1	-	TGTGCCAGCAGCACCTGGACAGGGAGCACTGAAGCTTTCTTT	CASSTWTGSTEAFF
-	12	TRBV9	TRBJ2-3	few	TGTGCCAGCAGCGTAGGAGAAGATACGCAGTATTTT	CASSVGEDTQYF
TRBD1	15	TRBV19	TRBJ2-7	-	TGTGCCAGTAGCCCGACCGGGACAGATCGCGACGAGCAGTACTTC	CASSPTGTDRDEQYF
TRBD1	15	TRBV9	TRBJ2-7	-	TGTGCCAGCAGCGTAGACGGGACAGCCTCCTACGAGCAGTACTTC	CASSVDGTASYEQYF
-	15	TRBV20-1	TRBJ1-5	-	TGCAGTGCTAGAGTCCCAGGGCTCCTTAATCAGCCCCAGCATTTT	CSARVPGLLNQPQHF
-	12	TRBV6-5	TRBJ1-1	few	TGTGCCAGCCATAGGGGCCCCACTGAAGCTTTCTTT	CASHRGPTEAFF
-	14	TRBV29-1	TRBJ2-7	-	TGCAGCGTTGAAGACCAATTTACAGTCGGCGAGCAGTACTTC	CSVEDQFTVGEQYF
-	13	TRBV7-9	TRBJ1-2	-	TGTGCAGCCTGGAGGCAGGCTAACTATGGCTACACCTTC	CAAWRQANYGYTF
-	14	TRBV5-6	TRBJ2-3	few	TGTGCCAGCAGCTTGTGGGCCTTTACAGATACGCAGTATTTT	CASSLWAFTDTQYF
TRBD2	16	TRBV20-1	TRBJ2-7	-	TGCAGTGCTAGAGATCCCCGGACTAGCGGTTCCTACGAGCAGTACTTC	CSARDPRTSGSYEQYF
TRBD1	15	TRBV7-9	TRBJ2-2	few	TGTGCCAGCAGCTTTGGGGACAGGCCCACCGGGGAGCTGTTTTTT	CASSFGDRPTGELFF
TRBD2	16	TRBV24-1	TRBJ2-1	-	TGTGCCACCAGTGATCCGGGGACTACCTCTGGGGATGAGCAGTTCTTC	CATSDPGTTSGDEQFF
-	13	TRBV16	TRBJ1-1	many	TGTGCCAGCAACAATAAGTGGAACACTGAAGCTTTCTTT	CASNNKWNTEAFF
-	14	TRBV6-5	TRBJ1-1	-	TGTGCCAGCAGTTACGTCCAAATAAACTCTGAAGCTCTCTTT	CASSYVQINSEALF
TRBD2	17	TRBV12-3/TRBV12-4	TRBJ2-5	-	TGTGCCAGCAGTTTTAAGAAGGGAGGGCAAGTCCAAGAGACCCAGTACTTC	CASSFKKGGQVQETQYF
-	17	TRBV5-1	TRBJ1-6	-	TGCGCCAGCAGCTTGGTGGGACTTGGGGCGAGTAATTCACCCCTCCACTTT	CASSLVGLGASNSPLHF
-	14	TRBV7-2	TRBJ1-4	-	TGTGCCAGCAGCTTAGGGCGGACTAATGAAAAACTGTTTTTT	CASSLGRTNEKLFF
-	15	TRBV4-2	TRBJ2-2	once	TGTGCCAGCAGCCCGCTCCAGGGAGGCTCCGGGGAGCTGTTTTTT	CASSPLQGGSGELFF
TRBD2	13	TRBV28	TRBJ2-7	-	TGTGCCAGCAGGGCTAGCGGGATTTACGAGCAGTACTTC	CASRASGIYEQYF
-	12	TRBV12-3/TRBV12-4	TRBJ1-2	many	TGTGCCAGCAGTTTGAGCCTGTTAGGCTACACCTTC	CASSLSLLGYTF